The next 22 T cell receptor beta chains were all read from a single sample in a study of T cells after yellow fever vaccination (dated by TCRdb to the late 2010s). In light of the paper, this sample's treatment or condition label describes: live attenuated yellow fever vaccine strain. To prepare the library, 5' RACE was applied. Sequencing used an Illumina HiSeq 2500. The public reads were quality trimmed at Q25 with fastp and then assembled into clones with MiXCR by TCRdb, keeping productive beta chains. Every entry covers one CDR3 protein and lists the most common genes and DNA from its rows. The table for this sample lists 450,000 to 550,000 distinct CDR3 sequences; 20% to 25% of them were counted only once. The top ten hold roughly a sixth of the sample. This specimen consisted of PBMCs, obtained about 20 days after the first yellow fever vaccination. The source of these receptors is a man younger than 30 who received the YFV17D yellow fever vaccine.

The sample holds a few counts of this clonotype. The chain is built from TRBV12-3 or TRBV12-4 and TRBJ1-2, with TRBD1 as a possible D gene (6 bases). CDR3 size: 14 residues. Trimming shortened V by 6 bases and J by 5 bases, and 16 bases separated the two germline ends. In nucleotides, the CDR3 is TGTGCCAGCAGCCGACAGGCCCAACCGTATGGCTACACCTTC. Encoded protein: CASSRQAQPYGYTF.

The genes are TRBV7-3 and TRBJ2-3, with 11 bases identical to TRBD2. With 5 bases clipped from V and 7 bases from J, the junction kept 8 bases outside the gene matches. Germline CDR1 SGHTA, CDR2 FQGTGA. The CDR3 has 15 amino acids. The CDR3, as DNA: TGTGCCAGCAGCCCCCTAGCGGGGGGACAATATACGCAGTATTTT. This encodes CASSPLAGGQYTQYF.

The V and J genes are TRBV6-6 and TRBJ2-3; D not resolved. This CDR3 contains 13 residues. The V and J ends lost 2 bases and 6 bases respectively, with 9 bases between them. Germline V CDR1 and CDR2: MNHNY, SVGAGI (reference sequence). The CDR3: CASSYRSLDTQYF. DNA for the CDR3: TGTGCCAGCAGTTACAGGTCCTTGGATACGCAGTATTTT.

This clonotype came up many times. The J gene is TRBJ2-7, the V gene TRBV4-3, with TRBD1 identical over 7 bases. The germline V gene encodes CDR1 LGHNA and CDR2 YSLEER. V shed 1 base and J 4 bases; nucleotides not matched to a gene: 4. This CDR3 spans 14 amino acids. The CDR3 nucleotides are TGCGCCAGCAGCCAAGGACAGGGAGATTACGAGCAGTACTTC. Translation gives CASSQGQGDYEQYF.

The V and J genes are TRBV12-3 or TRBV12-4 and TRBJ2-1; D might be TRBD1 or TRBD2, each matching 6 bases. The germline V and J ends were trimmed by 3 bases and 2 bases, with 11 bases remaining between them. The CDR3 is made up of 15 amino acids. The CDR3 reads CASSFDGGAYNEQFF. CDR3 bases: TGTGCCAGCAGTTTCGACGGGGGCGCCTACAATGAGCAGTTCTTC.

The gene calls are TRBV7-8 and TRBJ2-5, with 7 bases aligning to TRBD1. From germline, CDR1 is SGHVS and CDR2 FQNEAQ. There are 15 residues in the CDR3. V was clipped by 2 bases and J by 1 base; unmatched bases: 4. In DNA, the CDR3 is TGTGCCAGCAGCTTATTGGACAGGAGCCAAGAGACCCAGTACTTC. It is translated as CASSLLDRSQETQYF.

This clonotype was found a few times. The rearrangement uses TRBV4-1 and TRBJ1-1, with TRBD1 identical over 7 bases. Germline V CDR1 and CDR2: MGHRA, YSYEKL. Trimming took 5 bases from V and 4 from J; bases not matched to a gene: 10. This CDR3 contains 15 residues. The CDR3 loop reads CASSDQQGKSTEAFF. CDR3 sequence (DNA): TGCGCCAGCAGCGACCAACAGGGGAAGAGCACTGAAGCTTTCTTT.

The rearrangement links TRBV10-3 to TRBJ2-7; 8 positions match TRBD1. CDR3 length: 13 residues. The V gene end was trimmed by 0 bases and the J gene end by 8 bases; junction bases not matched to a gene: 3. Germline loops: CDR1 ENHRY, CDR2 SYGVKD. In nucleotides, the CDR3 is TGTGCCATCAGTGAGTCGGACAGGGCCCAGCAGTACGTC. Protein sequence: CAISESDRAQQYV.

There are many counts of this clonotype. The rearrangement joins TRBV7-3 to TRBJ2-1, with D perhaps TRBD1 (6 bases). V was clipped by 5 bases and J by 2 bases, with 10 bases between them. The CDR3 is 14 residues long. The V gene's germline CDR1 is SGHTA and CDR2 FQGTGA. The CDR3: CASSPPGAYNEQFF. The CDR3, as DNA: TGTGCCAGCAGCCCCCCAGGGGCCTACAATGAGCAGTTCTTC.

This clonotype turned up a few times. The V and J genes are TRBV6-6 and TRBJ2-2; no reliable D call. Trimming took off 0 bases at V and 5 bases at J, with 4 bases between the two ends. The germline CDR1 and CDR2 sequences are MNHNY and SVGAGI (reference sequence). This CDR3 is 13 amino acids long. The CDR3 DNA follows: TGTGCCAGCAGTTACTCTCTAACCGGGGAGCTGTTTTTT. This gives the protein CASSYSLTGELFF.

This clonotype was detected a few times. The CDR3 DNA reads TGTGCCAGCAGCCAAACTCCGGGGCCACCTGGGTACGAGCAGTACTTC. This encodes CASSQTPGPPGYEQYF. The chain recombines TRBV3-1 with TRBJ2-7; either TRBD1 or TRBD2 may fit D (5 bases each). V was shortened by 2 bases and J by 4 bases, with 18 bases between the two germline ends. The length of the CDR3 is 16 residues. Germline loops: CDR1 LGHDT, CDR2 YNNKEL (reference sequence).

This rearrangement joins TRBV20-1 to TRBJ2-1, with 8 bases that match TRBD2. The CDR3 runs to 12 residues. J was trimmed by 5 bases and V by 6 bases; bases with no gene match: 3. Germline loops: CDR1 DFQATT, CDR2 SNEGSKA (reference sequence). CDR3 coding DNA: TGCAGTGCCGGACTAGCCCACAATGAGCAGTTCTTC. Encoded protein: CSAGLAHNEQFF.

The CDR3 nucleotides read TGTGCCAGCACCGAAGACAGGGACTATGGCTACACCTTC. This encodes CASTEDRDYGYTF. The rearrangement joins TRBV7-8 to TRBJ1-2, with 7 nucleotides matching TRBD1. The CDR3 totals 13 residues. The germline V gene encodes CDR1 SGHVS and CDR2 FQNEAQ. V trimming: 7 bases; J trimming: 3 bases; junction bases outside the gene matches: 5.

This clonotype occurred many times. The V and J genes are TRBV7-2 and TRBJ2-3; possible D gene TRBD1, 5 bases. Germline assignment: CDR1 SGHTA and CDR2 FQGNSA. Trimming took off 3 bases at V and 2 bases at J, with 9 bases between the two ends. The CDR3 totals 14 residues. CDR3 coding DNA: TGTGCCAGCAGCTTCGCAGGGTCCACAGATACGCAGTATTTT. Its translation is CASSFAGSTDTQYF.

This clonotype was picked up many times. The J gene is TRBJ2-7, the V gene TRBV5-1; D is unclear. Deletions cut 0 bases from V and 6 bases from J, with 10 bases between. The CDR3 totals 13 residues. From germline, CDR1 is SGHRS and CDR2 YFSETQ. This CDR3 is CASSLAGGREQYF. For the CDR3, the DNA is TGCGCCAGCAGCTTGGCAGGTGGGCGCGAGCAGTACTTC.

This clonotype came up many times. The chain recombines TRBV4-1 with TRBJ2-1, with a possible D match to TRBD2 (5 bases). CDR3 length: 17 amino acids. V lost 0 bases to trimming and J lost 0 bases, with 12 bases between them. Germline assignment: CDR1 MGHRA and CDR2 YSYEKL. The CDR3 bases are TGCGCCAGCAGCCAAGATCTAAAGCGGTTCTCCTACAATGAGCAGTTCTTC. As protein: CASSQDLKRFSYNEQFF.

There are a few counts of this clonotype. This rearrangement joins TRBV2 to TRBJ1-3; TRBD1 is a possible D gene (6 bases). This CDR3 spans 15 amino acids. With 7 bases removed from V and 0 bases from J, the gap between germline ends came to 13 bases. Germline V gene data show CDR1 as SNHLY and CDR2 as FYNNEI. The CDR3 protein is CASKTGPSSGNTIYF. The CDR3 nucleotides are TGTGCCAGCAAGACAGGACCCAGCTCTGGAAACACCATATATTTT.

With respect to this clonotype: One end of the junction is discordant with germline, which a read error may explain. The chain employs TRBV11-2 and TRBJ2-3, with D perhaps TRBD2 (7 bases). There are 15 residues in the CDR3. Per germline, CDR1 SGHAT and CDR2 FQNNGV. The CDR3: CASTLEGGASDTQYF. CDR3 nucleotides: TGTGCCAGCACCTTAGAAGGGGGGGCATCAGATACGCAGTATTTT.

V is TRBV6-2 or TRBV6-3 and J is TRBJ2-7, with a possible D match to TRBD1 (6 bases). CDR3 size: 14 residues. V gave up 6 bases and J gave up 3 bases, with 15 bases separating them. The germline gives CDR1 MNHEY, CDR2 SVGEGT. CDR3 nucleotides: TGTGCCAGCAGACCAACAGGGTGGGGCTACGAGCAGTACGTC. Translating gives CASRPTGWGYEQYV.

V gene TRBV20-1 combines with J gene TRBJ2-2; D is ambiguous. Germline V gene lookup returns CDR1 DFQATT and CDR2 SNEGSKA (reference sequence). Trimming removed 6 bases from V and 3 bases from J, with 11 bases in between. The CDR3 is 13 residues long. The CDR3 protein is CSAPGPYTGELFF. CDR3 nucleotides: TGCAGTGCGCCCGGCCCGTACACCGGGGAGCTGTTTTTT.

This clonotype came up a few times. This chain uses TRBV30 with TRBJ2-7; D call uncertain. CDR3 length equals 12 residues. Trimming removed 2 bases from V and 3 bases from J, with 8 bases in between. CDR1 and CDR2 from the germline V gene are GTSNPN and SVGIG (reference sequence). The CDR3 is CAWSKRFYEQYF. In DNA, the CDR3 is TGTGCCTGGAGTAAAAGGTTCTACGAGCAGTACTTC.

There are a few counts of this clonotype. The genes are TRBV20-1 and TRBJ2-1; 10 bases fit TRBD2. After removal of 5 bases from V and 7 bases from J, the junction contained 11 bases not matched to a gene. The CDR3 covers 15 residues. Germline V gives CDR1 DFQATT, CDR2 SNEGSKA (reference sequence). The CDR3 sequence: CSAPRSGGVRNEQFF. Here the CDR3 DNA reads TGCAGTGCTCCCAGGAGCGGGGGGGTCAGAAATGAGCAGTTCTTC.